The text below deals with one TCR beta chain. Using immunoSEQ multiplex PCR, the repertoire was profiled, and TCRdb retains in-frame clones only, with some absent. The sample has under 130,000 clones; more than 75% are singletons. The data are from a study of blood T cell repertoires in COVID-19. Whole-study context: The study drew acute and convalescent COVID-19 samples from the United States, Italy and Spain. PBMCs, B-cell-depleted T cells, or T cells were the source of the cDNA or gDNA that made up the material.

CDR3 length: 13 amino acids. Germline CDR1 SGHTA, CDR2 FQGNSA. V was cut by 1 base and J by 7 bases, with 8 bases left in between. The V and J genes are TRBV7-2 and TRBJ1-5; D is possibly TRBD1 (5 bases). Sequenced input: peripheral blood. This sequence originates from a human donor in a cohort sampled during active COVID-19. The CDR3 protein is CASSLGGRQPQHF. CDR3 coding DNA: TGTGCCAGCAGCTTAGGGGGGAGGCAGCCCCAGCATTTT.